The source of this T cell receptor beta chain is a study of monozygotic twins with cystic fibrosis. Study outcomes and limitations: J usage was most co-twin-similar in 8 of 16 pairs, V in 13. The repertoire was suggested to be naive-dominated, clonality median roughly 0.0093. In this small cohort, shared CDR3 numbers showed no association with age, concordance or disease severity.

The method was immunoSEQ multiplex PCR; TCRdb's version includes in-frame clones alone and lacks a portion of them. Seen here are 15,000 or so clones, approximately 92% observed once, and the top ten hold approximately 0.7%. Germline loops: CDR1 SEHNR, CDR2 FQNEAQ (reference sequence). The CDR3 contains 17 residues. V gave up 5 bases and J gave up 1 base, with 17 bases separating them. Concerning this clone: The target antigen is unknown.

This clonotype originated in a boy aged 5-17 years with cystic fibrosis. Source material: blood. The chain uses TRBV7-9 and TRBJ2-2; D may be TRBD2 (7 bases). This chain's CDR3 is CASSPRGGHRNTGELFF. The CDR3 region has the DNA TGTGCCAGCAGCCCTAGGGGGGGCCACCGGAACACCGGGGAGCTGTTTTTT.